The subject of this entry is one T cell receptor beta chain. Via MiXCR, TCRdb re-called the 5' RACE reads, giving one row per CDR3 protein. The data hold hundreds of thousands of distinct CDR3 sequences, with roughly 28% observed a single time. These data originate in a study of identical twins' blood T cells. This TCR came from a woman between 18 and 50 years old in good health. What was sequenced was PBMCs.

CDR3: CASSPNPGQVSNTEAFF. The CDR3 region has the DNA TGTGCCAGCTCACCAAATCCGGGACAGGTTTCGAACACTGAAGCTTTCTTT. The chain has TRBV18 and TRBJ1-1; 8 positions match TRBD1. V shed 2 bases and J 1 base; nucleotides not matched to a gene: 9. The CDR3 is 17 residues long. Germline CDR1 KGHSH, CDR2 LQKENI.